The 20 T cell receptor beta chains presented below share a single source sample, sequenced in a study of T-cell reconstitution after alpha-beta-depleted transplantation in children. Unique molecular identifiers were incorporated into the prepared TCRbeta library. TCRdb independently ran MiXCR on the PCR reads; one entry per CDR3 protein. The profile shows some 200,000 distinct CDR3 sequences, approximately 15% of them singletons. The material sequenced was PBMCs from the stem cell graft donor, taken from the stem cell graft. These receptors came from a human donor who donated a stem cell graft to a child with acute lymphoblastic leukemia.

This clonotype has at least ten counts. This chain links TRBV6-1 with TRBJ1-4; the match to TRBD1 covers 7 bases. V shed 6 bases and J 8 bases; nucleotides not matched to a gene: 6. The CDR3 runs 13 residues. Per germline, CDR1 MNHNS and CDR2 SASEGT. The CDR3 nucleotides are TGTGCCAGCAGCAAAGACAGGGACGAAAAACTGTTTTTT. It specifies CASSKDRDEKLFF.

This chain uses TRBV7-8 with TRBJ1-1; D is unresolved. With 5 bases removed from V and 4 bases from J, the gap between germline ends came to 14 bases. The CDR3 has 14 amino acids. Germline V gene lookup returns CDR1 SGHVS and CDR2 FQNEAQ. The CDR3 sequence is CASSHGREGTEAFF. The DNA for the CDR3 is TGTGCCAGCAGCCACGGTCGGGAGGGCACTGAAGCTTTCTTT.

The table lists this clonotype with many counts. This chain connects TRBV28 to TRBJ2-1; weak D call: TRBD2 (6 bases). Trimming stripped 6 bases from V and 0 bases from J, with 6 bases between. CDR3 size: 13 residues. Germline V gene lookup returns CDR1 MDHEN and CDR2 SYDVKM. CDR3 nucleotides: TGTGCCAGCAGCGGGAGCTCCTACAATGAGCAGTTCTTC. Translation: CASSGSSYNEQFF.

The table lists this clonotype with a few counts. V gene TRBV18 combines with J gene TRBJ1-2; D is perhaps TRBD1 (5 bases). V lost 0 bases and J lost 7, with 12 bases in between. The CDR3 is 14 residues long. CDR1 KGHSH and CDR2 LQKENI come from the germline V gene. The CDR3 is CASSPPLAGPGYTF. For the CDR3, the DNA is TGTGCCAGCTCACCACCTCTGGCAGGGCCTGGCTACACCTTC.

For this clonotype: A single base separates this from a much larger clone, so it may be a read error. J is TRBJ1-2 and V is TRBV10-3; D perhaps matches TRBD1 (5 bases). V lost 7 bases and J 3 bases, leaving 12 bases between the germline ends. CDR3 size: 13 residues. Germline V gene sequence: CDR1 ENHRY, CDR2 SYGVKD. The CDR3 DNA is TGTGCCATCAATAACGGGGGACACTATGGCTACACCTTC. It codes for CAINNGGHYGYTF.

This clonotype was found once. The junction does not match germline at one end; this may be a read error. The genes are TRBV20-1 and TRBJ2-7; D is perhaps TRBD2 (6 bases). Germline V gene lookup returns CDR1 DFQATT and CDR2 SNEGSKA (reference sequence). The CDR3 extends over 14 amino acids. CDR3 sequence: CSARDSVGGSEQSF. Written as DNA, the CDR3 is TGCAGTGCTAGAGATTCCGTGGGAGGTAGTGAGCAGTCCTTC.

Many counts were recorded for this clonotype. The chain is built from TRBV27 and TRBJ2-7, with D perhaps assigned TRBD1 or TRBD2 (5 bases each). Germline CDR1 reads MNHEY; CDR2 reads SMNVEV (reference sequence). V shed 5 bases and J shed 3 bases, with 20 bases lying between them. The CDR3 covers 16 residues. The CDR3 nucleotides are TGTGCCAGCAGTCTGGGGGATGAGGCGCCTTACTACGAGCAGTACTTC. The encoded protein is CASSLGDEAPYYEQYF.

This clonotype was counted only a few times. V is TRBV20-1 and J is TRBJ1-4, with no clear D. Germline V gene sequence: CDR1 DFQATT, CDR2 SNEGSKA (reference sequence). The V and J ends lost 3 bases and 3 bases respectively, with 5 bases between them. The CDR3 sequence is 12 residues long. CDR3 DNA sequence: TGCAGTGCTAGTATATCTAATGAAAAACTGTTTTTT. Residues: CSASISNEKLFF.

The chain links TRBV2 to TRBJ1-3; the match to TRBD1 covers 7 bases. The junction had 5 bases not matched to a gene; V was cut back by 7 bases and J by 2 bases. The CDR3 length is 14 residues. CDR1 is SNHLY and CDR2 is FYNNEI in the germline V gene. CDR3 nucleotide sequence: TGTGCCAGCAACGGCGGGACAGCTGGAAACACCATATATTTT. Amino acids: CASNGGTAGNTIYF.

This clonotype was detected only a few times. The J gene is TRBJ1-1, the V gene TRBV12-3 or TRBV12-4; no reliable D call. V was trimmed by 8 bases and J by 4 bases, leaving 17 bases between them. The CDR3 is 14 residues long. The DNA for the CDR3 is TGTGCCAGCTCGACCAATAAACTTGGCACTGAAGCTTTCTTT. This codes for CASSTNKLGTEAFF.

The CDR3 bases are TGCAGTGCTAGAGATTGGGGGCAGGGGAATGGGGCCAACGTCCTGACTTTC. This codes for CSARDWGQGNGANVLTF. The V gene is TRBV20-1, the J gene TRBJ2-6; D is perhaps TRBD1 (6 bases). This CDR3 region has 17 residues. Trimming shortened V by 0 bases and J by 3 bases, and 15 bases separated the two germline ends. CDR1 DFQATT and CDR2 SNEGSKA come from the germline V gene (reference sequence).

This clonotype occurred many times. The V gene is TRBV5-1, the J gene TRBJ1-6; D perhaps matches TRBD1 (6 bases). V lost 7 bases and J lost 8, with 13 bases in between. CDR3 length: 13 residues. Germline V CDR1 and CDR2: SGHRS, YFSETQ. CDR3 nucleotide sequence: TGCGCCAGCGGATTTAGGGGGGATTCACCCCTCCACTTT. Residues: CASGFRGDSPLHF.

V is TRBV10-3 and J is TRBJ2-7, with TRBD1 identical over 7 bases. Unmatched junction bases numbered 6, after V lost 6 bases and J lost 1 base. Germline V gene data show CDR1 as ENHRY and CDR2 as SYGVKD. The CDR3 extends over 14 amino acids. CDR3 DNA: TGTGCCATCAGGCGACAGGGCCAGTCCTACGAGCAGTACTTC. This gives the protein CAIRRQGQSYEQYF.

Ten or more counts support this clonotype. The chain couples TRBV7-2 to TRBJ2-3, with a weak D call TRBD1 (6 bases). V gave up 6 bases and J gave up 0 bases, with 13 bases separating them. Germline V gene lookup returns CDR1 SGHTA and CDR2 FQGNSA. The CDR3 sequence is 15 residues long. CDR3 in DNA: TGTGCCAGCAGACAACAGGGCCTTAGCACAGATACGCAGTATTTT. Translating it yields CASRQQGLSTDTQYF.

In its sample, this clonotype was seen many times. The gene calls are TRBV5-1 and TRBJ2-2; D is perhaps TRBD1 or TRBD2 (5 bases each). Germline-derived CDR1 and CDR2 are SGHRS and YFSETQ. The germline V and J ends were trimmed by 0 bases and 5 bases, with 17 bases remaining between them. The CDR3 extends over 17 amino acids. The CDR3 DNA follows: TGCGCCAGCAGCTTGGATCCAGGGACCGATAAGACCGGGGAGCTGTTTTTT. Residues: CASSLDPGTDKTGELFF.

This clonotype was seen at least ten times. This sequence joins TRBV6-2 or TRBV6-3 and TRBJ2-3, with a tentative D call TRBD1 (6 bases). V was trimmed by 2 bases and J by 2 bases, leaving 11 bases between them. The CDR3 length is 15 residues. The germline V gene has CDR1 MNHEY and CDR2 SVGEGT. The CDR3 region is CASSYTGWPTDTQYF. CDR3 coding DNA: TGTGCCAGCAGTTACACAGGGTGGCCCACAGATACGCAGTATTTT.

This clonotype was counted many times. The gene calls are TRBV9 and TRBJ2-1; D is perhaps TRBD1 or TRBD2 (5 bases each). The CDR3 spans 17 residues. Germline CDR1 and CDR2: SGDLS and YYNGEE. V lost 0 bases and J 0 bases, leaving 13 bases between the germline ends. CDR3 sequence: CASSVEERDLSYNEQFF. The CDR3 DNA reads as TGTGCCAGCAGCGTAGAGGAACGGGACCTCTCCTACAATGAGCAGTTCTTC.

This clonotype appeared many times. The V call is TRBV20-1, the J call TRBJ2-7; tentatively, D is TRBD1 or TRBD2 (6 bases each). The germline V gene encodes CDR1 DFQATT and CDR2 SNEGSKA (reference sequence). Trimming left V 6 bases short and J 0 bases short, with 15 bases between. This CDR3 comprises 14 residues. This CDR3 is CSAGGGGSSYEQYF. In DNA, the CDR3 is TGCAGTGCCGGAGGGGGAGGTAGCTCCTACGAGCAGTACTTC.

This clonotype showed up many times. This chain uses TRBV5-1 with TRBJ2-1, with 9 bases lining up with TRBD1. This CDR3 has 14 residues. CDR1 is SGHRS and CDR2 is YFSETQ in the germline V gene. The junction had 1 base not matched to a gene; V was cut back by 2 bases and J by 4 bases. CDR3: CASSLQGAYNEQFF. For the CDR3, the DNA is TGCGCCAGCAGCTTACAGGGGGCGTACAATGAGCAGTTCTTC.

This chain connects TRBV12-3 or TRBV12-4 to TRBJ1-5; D possibly corresponds to TRBD1 (6 bases). This CDR3 comprises 15 residues. V shed 2 bases and J shed 5 bases, with 13 bases lying between them. The CDR3 nucleotides read TGTGCCAGCAGTTTATTAGTGTCAGGGGATCAGCCCCAGCATTTT. Translation gives CASSLLVSGDQPQHF.